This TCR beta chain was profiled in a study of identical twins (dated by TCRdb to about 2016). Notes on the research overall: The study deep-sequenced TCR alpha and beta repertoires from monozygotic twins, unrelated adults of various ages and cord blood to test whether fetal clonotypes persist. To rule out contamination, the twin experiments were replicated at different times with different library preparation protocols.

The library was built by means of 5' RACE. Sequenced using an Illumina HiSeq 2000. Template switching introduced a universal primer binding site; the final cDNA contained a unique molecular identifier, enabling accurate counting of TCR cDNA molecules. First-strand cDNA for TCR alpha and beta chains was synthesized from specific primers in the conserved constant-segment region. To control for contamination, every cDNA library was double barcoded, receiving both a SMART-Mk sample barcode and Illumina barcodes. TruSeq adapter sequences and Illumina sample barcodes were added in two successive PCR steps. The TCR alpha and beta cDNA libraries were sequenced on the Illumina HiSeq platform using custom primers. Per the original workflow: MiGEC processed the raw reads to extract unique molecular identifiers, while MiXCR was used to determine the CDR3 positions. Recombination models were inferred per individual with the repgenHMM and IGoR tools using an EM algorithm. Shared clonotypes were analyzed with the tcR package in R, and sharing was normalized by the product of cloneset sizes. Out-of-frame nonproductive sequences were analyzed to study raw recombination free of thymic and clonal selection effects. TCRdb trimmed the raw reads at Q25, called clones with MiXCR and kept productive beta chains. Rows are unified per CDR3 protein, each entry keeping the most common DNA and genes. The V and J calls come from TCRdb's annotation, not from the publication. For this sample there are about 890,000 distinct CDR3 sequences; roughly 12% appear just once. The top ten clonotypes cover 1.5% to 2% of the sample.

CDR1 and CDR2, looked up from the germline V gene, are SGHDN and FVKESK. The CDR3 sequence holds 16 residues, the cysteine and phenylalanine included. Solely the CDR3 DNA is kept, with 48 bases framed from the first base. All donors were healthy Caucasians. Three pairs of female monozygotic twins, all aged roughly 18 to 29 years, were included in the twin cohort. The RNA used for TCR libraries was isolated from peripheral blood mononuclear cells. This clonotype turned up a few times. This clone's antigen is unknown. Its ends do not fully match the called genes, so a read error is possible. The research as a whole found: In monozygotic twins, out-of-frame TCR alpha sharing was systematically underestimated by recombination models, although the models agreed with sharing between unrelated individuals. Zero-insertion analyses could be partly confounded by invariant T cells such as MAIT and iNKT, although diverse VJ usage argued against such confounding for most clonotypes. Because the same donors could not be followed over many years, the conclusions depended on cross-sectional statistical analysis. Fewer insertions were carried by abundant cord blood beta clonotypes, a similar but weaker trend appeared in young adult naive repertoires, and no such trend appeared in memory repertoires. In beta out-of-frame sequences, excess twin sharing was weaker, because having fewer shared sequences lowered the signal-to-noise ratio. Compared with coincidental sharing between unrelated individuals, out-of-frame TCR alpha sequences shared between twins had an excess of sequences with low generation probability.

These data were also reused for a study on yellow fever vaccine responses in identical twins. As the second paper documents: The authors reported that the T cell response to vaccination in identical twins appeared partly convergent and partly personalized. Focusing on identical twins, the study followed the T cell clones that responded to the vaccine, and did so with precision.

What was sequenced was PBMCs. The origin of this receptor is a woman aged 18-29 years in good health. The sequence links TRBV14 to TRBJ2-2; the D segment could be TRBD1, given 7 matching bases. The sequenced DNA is TGTGCCAGCAGCCAACATACAGGGGCCACCGGCGGGAAGCTGTTTTTT. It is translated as CASSQHTGATGGKLFF.